The sequence of this TCR beta chain was determined in a study of blood T cell repertoires in COVID-19. Overall study: The origin of the acute and convalescent COVID-19 samples was the United States, Italy and Spain. T cells, B-cell-depleted T cells, or PBMCs supplied cDNA or gDNA.

The V segment lost 1 base and the J segment 4 bases; nucleotides outside the gene matches: 13. The CDR3 extends over 18 amino acids. Per the original methods: Cell counts per sample came from amplifying reference gene primers. The table came from immunoSEQ multiplex PCR; TCRdb's copy has only in-frame clones and leaves some out. That table furnishes V, J and clone size, whereas the DNA furnished D and trimming. The table shows under 200,000 clones, with about 80% occurring only once. This sequence originates from a man between 65 and 80 years old with active or convalescent COVID-19. The genes are TRBV23-1 and TRBJ1-5; 7 bases line up with TRBD1. TRBV23-1 is an ORF for which the function is uncertain. Material: peripheral blood. The CDR3 reads CASSQLASDRVLNQPQHF. Here the CDR3 DNA reads TGCGCCAGCAGTCAATTAGCATCCGACAGGGTCCTAAATCAGCCCCAGCATTTT.